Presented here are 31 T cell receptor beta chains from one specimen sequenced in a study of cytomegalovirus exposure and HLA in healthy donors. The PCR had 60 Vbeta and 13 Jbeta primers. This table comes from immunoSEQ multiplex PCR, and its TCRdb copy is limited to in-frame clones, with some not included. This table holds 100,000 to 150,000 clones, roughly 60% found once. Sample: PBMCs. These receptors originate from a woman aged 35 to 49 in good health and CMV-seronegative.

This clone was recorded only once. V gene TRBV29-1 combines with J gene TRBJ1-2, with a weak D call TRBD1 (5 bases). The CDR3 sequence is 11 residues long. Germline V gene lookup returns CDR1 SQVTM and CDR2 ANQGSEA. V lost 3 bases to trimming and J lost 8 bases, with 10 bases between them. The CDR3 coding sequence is TGCAGCGTTGAGGGGGGTTGGGGCTACACCTTC. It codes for CSVEGGWGYTF. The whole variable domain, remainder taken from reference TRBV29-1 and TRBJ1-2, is SAVISQKPSRDICQRGTSLTIQCQVDSQVTMMFWYRQQPGQSLTLIATANQGSEATYESGFVIDKFPISRPNLTFSTLTVSNMSPEDSSIYLCSVEGGWGYTFGSGTRLTVV.

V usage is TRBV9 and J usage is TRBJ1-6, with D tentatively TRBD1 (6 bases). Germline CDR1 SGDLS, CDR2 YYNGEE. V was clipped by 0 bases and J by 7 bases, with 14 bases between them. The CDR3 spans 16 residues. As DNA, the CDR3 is TGTGCCAGCAGCGTAGGACAGGCTAACGGCAATTCACCCCTCCACTTT. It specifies CASSVGQANGNSPLHF.

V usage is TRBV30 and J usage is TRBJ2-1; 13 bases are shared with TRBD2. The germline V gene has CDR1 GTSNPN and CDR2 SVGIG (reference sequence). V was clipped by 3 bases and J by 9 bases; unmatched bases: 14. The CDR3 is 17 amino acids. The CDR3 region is CAWRRTLAGGQGSEQFF. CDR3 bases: TGTGCCTGGAGGCGAACACTAGCGGGGGGGCAAGGGAGTGAGCAGTTCTTC. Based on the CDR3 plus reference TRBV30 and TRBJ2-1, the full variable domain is SQTIHQWPATLVQPVGSPLSLECTVEGTSNPNLYWYRQAAGRGLQLLFYSVGIGQISSEVPQNLSASRPQDRQFILSSKKLLLSDSGFYLCAWRRTLAGGQGSEQFFGPGTRLTVL.

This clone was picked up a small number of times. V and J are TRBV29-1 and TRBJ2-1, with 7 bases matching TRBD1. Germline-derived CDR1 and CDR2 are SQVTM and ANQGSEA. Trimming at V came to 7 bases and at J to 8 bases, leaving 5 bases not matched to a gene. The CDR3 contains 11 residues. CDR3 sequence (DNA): TGCAGCGGGGGACAGTCCGATGAGCAGTTCTTC. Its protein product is CSGGQSDEQFF.

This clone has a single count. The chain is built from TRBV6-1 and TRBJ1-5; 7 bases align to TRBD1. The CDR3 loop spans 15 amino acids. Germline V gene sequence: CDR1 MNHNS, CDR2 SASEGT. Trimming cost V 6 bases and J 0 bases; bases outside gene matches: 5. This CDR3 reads CASRPGQYSNQPQHF. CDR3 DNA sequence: TGTGCCAGCAGACCGGGACAGTATAGCAATCAGCCCCAGCATTTT.

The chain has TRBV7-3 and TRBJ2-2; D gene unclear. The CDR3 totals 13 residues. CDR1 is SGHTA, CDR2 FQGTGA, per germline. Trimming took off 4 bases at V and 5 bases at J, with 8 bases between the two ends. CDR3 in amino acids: CASSSLGTGELFF. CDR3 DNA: TGTGCCAGCAGCTCCCTCGGGACCGGGGAGCTGTTTTTT. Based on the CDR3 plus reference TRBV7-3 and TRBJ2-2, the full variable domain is GAGVSQTPSNKVTEKGKYVELRCDPISGHTALYWYRQSLGQGPEFLIYFQGTGAADDSGLPNDRFFAVRPEGSVSTLKIQRTERGDSAVYLCASSSLGTGELFFGEGSRLTVL.

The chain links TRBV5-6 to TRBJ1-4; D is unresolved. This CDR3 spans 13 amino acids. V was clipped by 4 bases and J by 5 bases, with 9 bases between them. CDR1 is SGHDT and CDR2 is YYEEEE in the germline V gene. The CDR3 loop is CASSRDRNEKLFF. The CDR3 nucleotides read TGTGCCAGCAGCCGCGATCGGAATGAAAAACTGTTTTTT.

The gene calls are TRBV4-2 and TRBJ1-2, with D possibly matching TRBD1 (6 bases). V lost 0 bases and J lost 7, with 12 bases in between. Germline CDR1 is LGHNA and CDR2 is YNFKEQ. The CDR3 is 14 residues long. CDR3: CASSQEQGGIGYTF. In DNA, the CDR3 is TGTGCCAGCAGCCAAGAACAGGGAGGGATTGGCTACACCTTC.

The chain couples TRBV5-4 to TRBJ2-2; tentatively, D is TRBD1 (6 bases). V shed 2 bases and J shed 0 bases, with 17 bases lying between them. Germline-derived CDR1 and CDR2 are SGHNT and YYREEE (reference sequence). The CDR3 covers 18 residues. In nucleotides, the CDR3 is TGTGCCAGCAGCTTTTCACACCTAGGGACACCGAACACCGGGGAGCTGTTTTTT. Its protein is CASSFSHLGTPNTGELFF. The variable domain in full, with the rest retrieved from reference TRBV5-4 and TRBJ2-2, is ETGVTQSPTHLIKTRGQQVTLRCSSQSGHNTVSWYQQALGQGPQFIFQYYREEENGRGNFPPRFSGLQFPNYSSELNVNALELDDSALYLCASSFSHLGTPNTGELFFGEGSRLTVL.

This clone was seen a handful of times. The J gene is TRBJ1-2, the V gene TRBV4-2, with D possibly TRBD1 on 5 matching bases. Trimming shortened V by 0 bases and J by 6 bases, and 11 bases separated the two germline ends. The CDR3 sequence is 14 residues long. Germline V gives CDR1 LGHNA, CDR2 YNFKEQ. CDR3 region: CASSQDRGRDGYTF. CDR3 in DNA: TGTGCCAGCAGCCAAGATCGGGGGAGGGATGGCTACACCTTC.

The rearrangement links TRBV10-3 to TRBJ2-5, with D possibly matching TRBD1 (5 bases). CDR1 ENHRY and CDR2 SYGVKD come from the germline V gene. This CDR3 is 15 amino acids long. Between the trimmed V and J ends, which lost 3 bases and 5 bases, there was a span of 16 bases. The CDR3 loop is CAISEETDKWETQYF. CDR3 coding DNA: TGTGCCATCAGTGAAGAGACAGATAAATGGGAGACCCAGTACTTC.

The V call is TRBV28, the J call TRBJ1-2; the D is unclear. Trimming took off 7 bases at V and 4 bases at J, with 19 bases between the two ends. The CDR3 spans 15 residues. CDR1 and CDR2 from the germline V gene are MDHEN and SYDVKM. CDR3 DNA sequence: TGTGCCAGCACCTCCGGGGTAGCGGTAGGCTATGGCTACACCTTC. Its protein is CASTSGVAVGYGYTF.

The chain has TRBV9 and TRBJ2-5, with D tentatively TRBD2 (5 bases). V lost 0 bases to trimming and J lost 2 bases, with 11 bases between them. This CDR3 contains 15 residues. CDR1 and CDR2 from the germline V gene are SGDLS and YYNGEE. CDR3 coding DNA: TGTGCCAGCAGCGTAGATGCCGGGGAGCAAGAGACCCAGTACTTC. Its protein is CASSVDAGEQETQYF.

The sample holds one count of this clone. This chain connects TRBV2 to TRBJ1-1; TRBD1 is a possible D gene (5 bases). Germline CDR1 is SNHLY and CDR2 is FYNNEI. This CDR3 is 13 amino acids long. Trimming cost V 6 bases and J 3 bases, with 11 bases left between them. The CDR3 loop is CASRGTGDTEAFF. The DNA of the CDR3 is TGTGCCAGCAGGGGGACGGGGGACACTGAAGCTTTCTTT.

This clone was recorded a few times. The CDR3 region is CASAGGGNNEQFF. CDR3 sequence (DNA): TGTGCCAGCGCGGGGGGGGGAAACAATGAGCAGTTCTTC. This rearrangement joins TRBV9 to TRBJ2-1; TRBD2 matches at 9 bases. The CDR3 has 13 residues. V gave up 7 bases and J gave up 5 bases; unmatched junction bases: 4. The V gene's germline CDR1 is SGDLS and CDR2 YYNGEE.

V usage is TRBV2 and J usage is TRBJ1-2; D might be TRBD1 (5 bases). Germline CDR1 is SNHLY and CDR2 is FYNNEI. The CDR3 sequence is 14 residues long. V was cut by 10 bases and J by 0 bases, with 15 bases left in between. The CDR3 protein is CATNPTVTNYGYTF. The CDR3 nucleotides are TGTGCCACCAACCCGACAGTCACTAACTATGGCTACACCTTC.

DNA for the CDR3: TGTGCCAGCAGCGGTAGCGGCCGCTCTGGAAACACCATATATTTT. Protein product: CASSGSGRSGNTIYF. The V and J genes are TRBV9 and TRBJ1-3; D gene unclear. Germline loops: CDR1 SGDLS, CDR2 YYNGEE. The CDR3 is 15 residues long. Trimming took off 3 bases at V and 0 bases at J, with 10 bases between the two ends.

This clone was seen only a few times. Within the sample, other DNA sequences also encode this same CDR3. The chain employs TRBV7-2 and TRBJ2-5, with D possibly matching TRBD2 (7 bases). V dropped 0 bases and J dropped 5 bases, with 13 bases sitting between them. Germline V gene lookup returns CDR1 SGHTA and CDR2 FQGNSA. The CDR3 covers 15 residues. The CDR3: CASSLAGGLGETQYF. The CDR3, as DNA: TGTGCCAGCAGCTTAGCGGGGGGGCTAGGGGAGACCCAGTACTTC.

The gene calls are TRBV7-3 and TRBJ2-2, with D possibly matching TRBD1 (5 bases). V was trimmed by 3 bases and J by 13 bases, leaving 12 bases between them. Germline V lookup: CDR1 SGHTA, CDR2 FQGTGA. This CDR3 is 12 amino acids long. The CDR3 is CASSLELGRLFF. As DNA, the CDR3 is TGTGCCAGCAGCTTGGAGTTGGGGCGGCTGTTTTTT.

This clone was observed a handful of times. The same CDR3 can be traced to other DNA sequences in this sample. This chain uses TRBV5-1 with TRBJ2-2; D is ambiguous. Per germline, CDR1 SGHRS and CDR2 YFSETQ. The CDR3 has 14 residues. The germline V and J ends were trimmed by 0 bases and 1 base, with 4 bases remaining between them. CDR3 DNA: TGCGCCAGCAGCTTGGGTCGGAACACCGGGGAGCTGTTTTTT. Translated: CASSLGRNTGELFF.

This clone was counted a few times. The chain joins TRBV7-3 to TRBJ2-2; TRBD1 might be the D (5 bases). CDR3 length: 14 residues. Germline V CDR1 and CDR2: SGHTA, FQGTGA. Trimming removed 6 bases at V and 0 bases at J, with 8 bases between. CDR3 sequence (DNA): TGTGCCAGCAGAGAGACAGCGAACACCGGGGAGCTGTTTTTT. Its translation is CASRETANTGELFF.

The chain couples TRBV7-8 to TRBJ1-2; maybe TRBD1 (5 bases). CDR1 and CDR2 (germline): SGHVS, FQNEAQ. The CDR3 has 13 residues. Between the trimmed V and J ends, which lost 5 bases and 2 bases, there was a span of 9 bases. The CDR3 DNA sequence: TGTGCCAGCAGCCTACAGGCGAACTATGGCTACACCTTC. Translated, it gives CASSLQANYGYTF.

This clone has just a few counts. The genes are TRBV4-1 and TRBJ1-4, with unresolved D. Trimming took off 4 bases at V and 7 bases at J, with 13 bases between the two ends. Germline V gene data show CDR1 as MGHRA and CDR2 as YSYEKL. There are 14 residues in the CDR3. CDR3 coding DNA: TGCGCCAGCAGCCCGCCCTATGAACCTGAAAAACTGTTTTTT. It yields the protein CASSPPYEPEKLFF.

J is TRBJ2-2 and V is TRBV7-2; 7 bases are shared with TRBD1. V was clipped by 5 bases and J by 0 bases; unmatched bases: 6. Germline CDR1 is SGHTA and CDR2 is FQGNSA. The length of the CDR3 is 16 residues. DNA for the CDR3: TGTGCCAGCAGCCCGCGACAGGGACCGAACACCGGGGAGCTGTTTTTT. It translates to CASSPRQGPNTGELFF. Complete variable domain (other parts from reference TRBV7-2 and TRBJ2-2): GAGVSQSPSNKVTEKGKDVELRCDPISGHTALYWYRQSLGQGLEFLIYFQGNSAPDKSGLPSDRFSAERTGGSVSTLTIQRTQQEDSAVYLCASSPRQGPNTGELFFGEGSRLTVL.

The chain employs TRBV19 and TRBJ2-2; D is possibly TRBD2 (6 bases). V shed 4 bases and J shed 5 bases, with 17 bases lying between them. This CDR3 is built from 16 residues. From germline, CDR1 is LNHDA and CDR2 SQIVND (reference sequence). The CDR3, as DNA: TGTGCCAGTAGTACAAACGCGGGGCTAAGGACCGGGGAGCTGTTTTTT. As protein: CASSTNAGLRTGELFF.

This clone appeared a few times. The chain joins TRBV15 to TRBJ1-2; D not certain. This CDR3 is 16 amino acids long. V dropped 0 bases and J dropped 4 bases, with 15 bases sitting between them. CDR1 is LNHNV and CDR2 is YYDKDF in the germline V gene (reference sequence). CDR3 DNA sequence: TGTGCCACCAGCAGAGAGGTCTCTGTGGCGGGCTATGGCTACACCTTC. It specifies CATSREVSVAGYGYTF.

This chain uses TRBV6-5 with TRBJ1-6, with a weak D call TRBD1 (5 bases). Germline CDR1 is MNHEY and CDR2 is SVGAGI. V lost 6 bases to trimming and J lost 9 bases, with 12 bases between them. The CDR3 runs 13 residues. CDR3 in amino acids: CASRQGLGSPLHF. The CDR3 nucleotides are TGTGCCAGCAGGCAGGGCTTGGGTTCACCCCTCCACTTT.

This CDR3 is CATKWTSGGADTQYF. CDR3 nucleotides: TGTGCCACCAAGTGGACTAGCGGGGGGGCAGATACGCAGTATTTT. The rearrangement links TRBV15 to TRBJ2-3, with 15 bases matching TRBD2. After removal of 7 bases from V and 4 bases from J, the junction contained 3 bases not matched to a gene. Germline CDR1 is LNHNV and CDR2 is YYDKDF (reference sequence). CDR3 length: 15 residues.

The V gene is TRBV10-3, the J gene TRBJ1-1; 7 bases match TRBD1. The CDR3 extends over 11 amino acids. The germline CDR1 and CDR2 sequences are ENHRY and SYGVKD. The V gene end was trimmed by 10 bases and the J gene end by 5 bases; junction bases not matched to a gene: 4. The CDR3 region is CATTGETEAFF. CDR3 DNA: TGTGCCACCACAGGGGAGACTGAAGCTTTCTTT.

The CDR3 sequence is CASSQGDRSNQPQHF. The CDR3, as DNA: TGTGCCAGCAGCCAAGGGGACAGGAGCAATCAGCCCCAGCATTTT. The chain recombines TRBV4-2 with TRBJ1-5; 8 bases map to TRBD1. This CDR3 is built from 15 residues. The V segment lost 1 base and the J segment 1 base; nucleotides outside the gene matches: 0. Germline values: CDR1 LGHNA, CDR2 YNFKEQ.

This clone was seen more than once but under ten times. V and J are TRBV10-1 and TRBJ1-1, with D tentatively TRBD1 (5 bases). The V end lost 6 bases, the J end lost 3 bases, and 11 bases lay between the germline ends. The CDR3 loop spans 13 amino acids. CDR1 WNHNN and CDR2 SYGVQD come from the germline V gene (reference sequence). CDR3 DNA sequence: TGCGCCAGCAGCCCCGGGGGATACACTGAAGCTTTCTTT. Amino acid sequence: CASSPGGYTEAFF.